This T cell receptor beta chain was sequenced in a study of T cell clonotyping in hematopoietic cell transplantation. Study-level background: Pretransplant recipient samples were taken after cytoreduction. Findings and caveats of the study: No sorting was done, leaving CD4 and CD8 contributions mixed.

Measured with immunoSEQ multiplex PCR; TCRdb has only the in-frame clones, and not every one. The profile shows roughly 6,000 clones, over 75% of them singletons. Described time point: recipient sample about 28 days before transplant, after cytoreduction. Blood collection times were about day -28 and days 30, 100, 180 posttransplant. This clone appeared a few times. Its antigen remains unidentified. The V gene lost 0 bases and the J gene lost 3 bases, with 12 bases spanning the gap. Germline V gene data show CDR1 as SGDLS and CDR2 as YYNGEE. The CDR3 sequence is 15 residues long. The sequencing here drew on peripheral blood mononuclear cells, taken before stem cell transplant. The receptor was derived from a woman between 50 and 59 years old with acute myeloid leukemia. Some clones in this sample may be carry-over from other donors' samples. The rearrangement links TRBV9 to TRBJ1-1; no reliable D call. Here the CDR3 reads CASSVDVNSDTEAFF. In nucleotides, the CDR3 is TGTGCCAGCAGCGTAGATGTGAACAGCGACACTGAAGCTTTCTTT. Looking up the rest from reference TRBV9 and TRBJ1-1 gives the full variable domain: DSGVTQTPKHLITATGQRVTLRCSPRSGDLSVYWYQQSLDQGLQFLIQYYNGEERAKGNILERFSAQQFPDLHSELNLSSLELGDSALYFCASSVDVNSDTEAFFGQGTRLTVV.